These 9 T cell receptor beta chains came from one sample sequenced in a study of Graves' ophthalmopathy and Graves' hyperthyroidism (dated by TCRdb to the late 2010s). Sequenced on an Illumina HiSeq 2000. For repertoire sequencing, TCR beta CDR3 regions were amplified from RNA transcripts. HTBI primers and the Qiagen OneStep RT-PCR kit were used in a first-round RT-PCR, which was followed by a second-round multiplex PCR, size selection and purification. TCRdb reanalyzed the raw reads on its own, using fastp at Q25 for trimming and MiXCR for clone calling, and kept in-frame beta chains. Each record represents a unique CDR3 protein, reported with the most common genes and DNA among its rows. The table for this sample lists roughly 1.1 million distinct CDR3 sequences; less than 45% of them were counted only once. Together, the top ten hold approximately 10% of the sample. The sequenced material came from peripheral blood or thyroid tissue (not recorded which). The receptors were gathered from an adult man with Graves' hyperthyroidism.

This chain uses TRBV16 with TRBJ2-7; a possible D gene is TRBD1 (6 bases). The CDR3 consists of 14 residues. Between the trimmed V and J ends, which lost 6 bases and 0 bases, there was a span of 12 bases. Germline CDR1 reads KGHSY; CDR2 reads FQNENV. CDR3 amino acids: CASSQQGNSYEQYF. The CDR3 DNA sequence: TGTGCCAGCAGTCAACAGGGAAACTCCTACGAGCAGTACTTC.

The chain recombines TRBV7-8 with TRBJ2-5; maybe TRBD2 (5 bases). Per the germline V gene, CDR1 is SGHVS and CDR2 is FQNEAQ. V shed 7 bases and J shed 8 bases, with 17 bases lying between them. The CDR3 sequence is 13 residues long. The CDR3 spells CASIEGETTTQYF. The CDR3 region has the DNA TGTGCCAGCATCGAGGGAGAGACTACTACCCAGTACTTC.

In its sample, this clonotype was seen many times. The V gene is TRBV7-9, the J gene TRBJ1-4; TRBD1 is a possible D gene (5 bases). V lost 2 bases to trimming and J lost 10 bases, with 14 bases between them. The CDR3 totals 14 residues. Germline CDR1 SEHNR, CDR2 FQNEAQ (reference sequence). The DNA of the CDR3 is TGTGCCAGCAGCTTACCCGTGCAGGGCGTAAAACTGTTTTTT. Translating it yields CASSLPVQGVKLFF.

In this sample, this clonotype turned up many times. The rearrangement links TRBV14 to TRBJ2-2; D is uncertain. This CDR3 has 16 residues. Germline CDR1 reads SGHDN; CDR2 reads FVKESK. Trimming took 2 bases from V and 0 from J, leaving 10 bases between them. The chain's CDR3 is CASSQTRYANTGELFF. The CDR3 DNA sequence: TGTGCCAGCAGCCAAACACGATATGCGAACACCGGGGAGCTGTTTTTT.

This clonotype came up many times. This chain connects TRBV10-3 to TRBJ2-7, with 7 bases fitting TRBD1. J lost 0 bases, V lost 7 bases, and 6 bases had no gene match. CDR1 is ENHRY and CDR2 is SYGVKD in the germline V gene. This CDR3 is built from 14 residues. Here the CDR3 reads CAITPTGTSYEQYF. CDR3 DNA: TGTGCCATCACTCCGACAGGGACCTCCTACGAGCAGTACTTC.

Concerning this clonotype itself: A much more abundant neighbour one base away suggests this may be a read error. CDR3 protein: CSARDRGPFGAFF. In nucleotides, the CDR3 is TGCAGTGCTAGAGATCGGGGGCCCTTCGGAGCTTTCTTT. V gene TRBV20-1 combines with J gene TRBJ1-1; D is possibly TRBD1 (6 bases). Trimming removed 0 bases from V and 10 bases from J, with 15 bases in between. Germline V gene lookup returns CDR1 DFQATT and CDR2 SNEGSKA (reference sequence). The CDR3 is 13 amino acids.

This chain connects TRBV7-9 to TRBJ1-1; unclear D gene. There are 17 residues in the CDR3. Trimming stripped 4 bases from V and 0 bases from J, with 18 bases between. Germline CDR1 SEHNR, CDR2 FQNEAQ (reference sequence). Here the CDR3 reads CASSSSRAGDMNTEAFF. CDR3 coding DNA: TGTGCCAGCAGCTCTTCTCGCGCCGGGGATATGAACACTGAAGCTTTCTTT.

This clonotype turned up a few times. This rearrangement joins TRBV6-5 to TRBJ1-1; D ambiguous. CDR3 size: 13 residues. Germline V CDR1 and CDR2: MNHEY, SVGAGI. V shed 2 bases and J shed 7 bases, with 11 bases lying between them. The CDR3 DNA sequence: TGTGCCAGCAGTTACCGACCGTGGGATGAAGCTTTCTTT. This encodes CASSYRPWDEAFF.

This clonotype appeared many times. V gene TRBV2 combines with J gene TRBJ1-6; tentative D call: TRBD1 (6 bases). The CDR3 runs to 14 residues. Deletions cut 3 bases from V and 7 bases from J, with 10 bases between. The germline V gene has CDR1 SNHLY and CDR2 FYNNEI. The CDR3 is CASSDVQGNSPLHF. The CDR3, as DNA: TGTGCCAGCAGTGACGTACAGGGAAATTCACCCCTCCACTTT.